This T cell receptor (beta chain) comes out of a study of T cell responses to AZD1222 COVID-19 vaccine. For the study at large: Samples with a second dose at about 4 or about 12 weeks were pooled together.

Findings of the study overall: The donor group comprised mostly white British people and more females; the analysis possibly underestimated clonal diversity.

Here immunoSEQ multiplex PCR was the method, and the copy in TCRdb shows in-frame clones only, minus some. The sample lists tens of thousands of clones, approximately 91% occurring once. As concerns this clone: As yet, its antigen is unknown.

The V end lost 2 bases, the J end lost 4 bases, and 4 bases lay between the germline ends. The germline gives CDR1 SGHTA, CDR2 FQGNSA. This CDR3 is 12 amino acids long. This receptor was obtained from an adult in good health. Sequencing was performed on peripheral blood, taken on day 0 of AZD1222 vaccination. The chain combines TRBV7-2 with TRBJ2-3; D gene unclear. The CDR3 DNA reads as TGTGCCAGCAGCTTATATTCAGATACGCAGTATTTT. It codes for CASSLYSDTQYF.